Listed below are T cell receptor beta chains from one sample, sequenced in a study of blood T cell repertoires in COVID-19. Sequencing was performed with immunoSEQ multiplex PCR; in TCRdb, only in-frame clones are kept and a portion is missing. The sample includes some 270,000 clones, approximately 89% seen only once; the top ten take 1.5% to 2%. Sequenced sample: PBMCs or T cells enriched from blood (not recorded which). The receptors derive from a woman aged 60-75 years who had recovered from COVID-19. Each CDR3 is given with its conserved first and last residue. Fields, in order: D gene, clone size, V gene, J gene, CDR3 length, CDR3 DNA, CDR3 protein. A D gene is named only where the DNA matches it firmly. For some rows the clone size is stated as once, few or many, or as a class when expanded; others skip it.

d_call: -
clone_size: -
v_call: TRBV28
j_call: TRBJ2-2
cdr3_length: 19
cdr3_nt: TGTGCCAGCAGTTTGGAGTTAGGTCGGGTCGGATCGAACACCGGGGAGCTGTTTTTT
cdr3_aa: CASSLELGRVGSNTGELFF

d_call: -
clone_size: -
v_call: TRBV30
j_call: TRBJ1-1
cdr3_length: 12
cdr3_nt: TGTGCCATGGGACATATGAACACTGAAGCTTTCTTT
cdr3_aa: CAMGHMNTEAFF

d_call: -
clone_size: -
v_call: TRBV5-1
j_call: TRBJ1-1
cdr3_length: 11
cdr3_nt: TGCGCCAGCATATTGAACACTGAAGCTTTCTTT
cdr3_aa: CASILNTEAFF

d_call: -
clone_size: -
v_call: TRBV2
j_call: TRBJ1-5
cdr3_length: 14
cdr3_nt: TGTGCCAGCAGTGAAGGAGGGTCGGATCAGCCCCAGCATTTT
cdr3_aa: CASSEGGSDQPQHF

d_call: TRBD2
clone_size: -
v_call: TRBV11-2
j_call: TRBJ2-3
cdr3_length: 15
cdr3_nt: TGTGCCAGCAGCTTAGTTAGCGGGAGTGCAGATACGCAGTATTTT
cdr3_aa: CASSLVSGSADTQYF

d_call: -
clone_size: -
v_call: TRBV27
j_call: TRBJ2-1
cdr3_length: 13
cdr3_nt: TGTGCCAGCAGTACGGGACAATACAATGAGCAGTTCTTC
cdr3_aa: CASSTGQYNEQFF

d_call: TRBD1
clone_size: once
v_call: TRBV5-1
j_call: TRBJ1-6
cdr3_length: 18
cdr3_nt: TGCGCCAGCAGGACCGGGACAGGGCTTCGATCCTATAATTCACCCCTCCACTTT
cdr3_aa: CASRTGTGLRSYNSPLHF

d_call: TRBD2
clone_size: -
v_call: TRBV7-3
j_call: TRBJ2-1
cdr3_length: 15
cdr3_nt: TGTGCCAGCAGCCCCTCGGGACTAATCTCTTATGAGCAGTTCTTC
cdr3_aa: CASSPSGLISYEQFF

d_call: -
clone_size: -
v_call: TRBV5-1
j_call: TRBJ2-3
cdr3_length: 15
cdr3_nt: TGCGCCAGCAGCCCAGCGGATCCTAGCACAGATACGCAGTATTTT
cdr3_aa: CASSPADPSTDTQYF

d_call: TRBD2
clone_size: -
v_call: TRBV12-5
j_call: TRBJ2-1
cdr3_length: 15
cdr3_nt: TGTGCTAGTGGCCTGGGTCTTCGGGAGGATGATGAGCAGTTCTTC
cdr3_aa: CASGLGLREDDEQFF

d_call: -
clone_size: -
v_call: TRBV7-3
j_call: TRBJ1-6
cdr3_length: 15
cdr3_nt: TGTGCCAGCAGCTTAGGTCCGGTAACGGATTCACCCCTCCACTTT
cdr3_aa: CASSLGPVTDSPLHF

d_call: -
clone_size: -
v_call: TRBV18
j_call: TRBJ2-1
cdr3_length: 12
cdr3_nt: TGTGCCAGCTCACCATCTCGGGGGGAGCAGTTCTTC
cdr3_aa: CASSPSRGEQFF

d_call: -
clone_size: -
v_call: TRBV7-3
j_call: TRBJ2-3
cdr3_length: 15
cdr3_nt: TGTGCCAGCAGCCCAGGGTTTTTAGGCACAGATACGCAGTATTTT
cdr3_aa: CASSPGFLGTDTQYF

d_call: TRBD2
clone_size: -
v_call: TRBV5-1
j_call: TRBJ2-7
cdr3_length: 15
cdr3_nt: TGCGCCAGCAGCTCCCTAGCGGGGGGAACCTACGAGCAGTACTTC
cdr3_aa: CASSSLAGGTYEQYF

d_call: -
clone_size: -
v_call: TRBV6-6
j_call: TRBJ2-3
cdr3_length: 12
cdr3_nt: TGTGCCAGCAGTCCGTCCACAGATACGCAGTATTTT
cdr3_aa: CASSPSTDTQYF

d_call: -
clone_size: -
v_call: TRBV12-3/TRBV12-4
j_call: TRBJ2-7
cdr3_length: 13
cdr3_nt: TGTGCCAGCAGTTCTGCTCGGGCCTACGAGCAGTACTTC
cdr3_aa: CASSSARAYEQYF

d_call: -
clone_size: -
v_call: TRBV5-1
j_call: TRBJ1-1
cdr3_length: 14
cdr3_nt: TGCGCCAGCAGCTTGGCCCCAGGGGACACTGAAGCTTTCTTT
cdr3_aa: CASSLAPGDTEAFF

d_call: -
clone_size: -
v_call: TRBV2
j_call: TRBJ1-6
cdr3_length: 12
cdr3_nt: TGTGCCAGCAGGGGCAGGGGTTCACCCCTCCACTTT
cdr3_aa: CASRGRGSPLHF

d_call: -
clone_size: -
v_call: TRBV12-3/TRBV12-4
j_call: TRBJ2-2
cdr3_length: 13
cdr3_nt: TGTGCCAGCAGTTTTTTAGGGGCCGGGGAGCTGTTTTTT
cdr3_aa: CASSFLGAGELFF

d_call: TRBD2
clone_size: -
v_call: TRBV3-1/TRBV3-2
j_call: TRBJ2-1
cdr3_length: 17
cdr3_nt: TGTGCCAGCAGCCACCAAGCGGGGGCGCTTACCTACAATGAGCAGTTCTTC
cdr3_aa: CASSHQAGALTYNEQFF

d_call: TRBD2
clone_size: -
v_call: TRBV4-2
j_call: TRBJ2-1
cdr3_length: 15
cdr3_nt: TGTGCCAGCAGCCTGGCTCAGCGGGAGCCCCCTGAGCAGTTCTTC
cdr3_aa: CASSLAQREPPEQFF

d_call: -
clone_size: -
v_call: TRBV7-9
j_call: TRBJ1-1
cdr3_length: 14
cdr3_nt: TGTGCCAGCAGCTTAGGGACAATGAACACTGAAGCTTTCTTT
cdr3_aa: CASSLGTMNTEAFF

d_call: TRBD1
clone_size: -
v_call: TRBV28
j_call: TRBJ1-2
cdr3_length: 16
cdr3_nt: TGTGCCAGCAGTTCAGACCCGGGACAGGGGGTCTATGGCTACACCTTC
cdr3_aa: CASSSDPGQGVYGYTF

d_call: TRBD1
clone_size: -
v_call: TRBV3-1/TRBV3-2
j_call: TRBJ2-7
cdr3_length: 15
cdr3_nt: TGTGCCAGCAGCCAATGGACAGGGGGGATTTACGAGCAGTACTTC
cdr3_aa: CASSQWTGGIYEQYF

d_call: -
clone_size: few
v_call: TRBV2
j_call: TRBJ2-2
cdr3_length: 15
cdr3_nt: TGTGCCAGCAGTGAAGTCGGGGTGAACACCGGGGAGCTGTTTTTT
cdr3_aa: CASSEVGVNTGELFF

d_call: TRBD1
clone_size: -
v_call: TRBV28
j_call: TRBJ1-5
cdr3_length: 15
cdr3_nt: TGTGCCAGCAGCCTGAGGGACAGGGGAAATCAGCCCCAGCATTTT
cdr3_aa: CASSLRDRGNQPQHF

d_call: TRBD1
clone_size: -
v_call: TRBV5-6
j_call: TRBJ1-1
cdr3_length: 14
cdr3_nt: TGTGCCAGCAGCTCGACAGGGAGAGACACTGAAGCTTTCTTT
cdr3_aa: CASSSTGRDTEAFF

d_call: TRBD1
clone_size: many
v_call: TRBV30
j_call: TRBJ1-6
cdr3_length: 16
cdr3_nt: TGTGCCTGGGCCCTCCCGACAGGGAATTTCTTCTCACCCCTCCACTTT
cdr3_aa: CAWALPTGNFFSPLHF

d_call: TRBD2
clone_size: -
v_call: TRBV6-4
j_call: TRBJ2-3
cdr3_length: 13
cdr3_nt: TGTGCCAGCAGTCGGGAGGTGGCTGATACGCAGTATTTT
cdr3_aa: CASSREVADTQYF

d_call: -
clone_size: -
v_call: TRBV29-1
j_call: TRBJ1-1
cdr3_length: 13
cdr3_nt: TGCAGCGTTGAAGAGTCCTTCCAGTTTGAAGCTTTCTTT
cdr3_aa: CSVEESFQFEAFF

d_call: TRBD1
clone_size: -
v_call: TRBV3-1/TRBV3-2
j_call: TRBJ2-7
cdr3_length: 14
cdr3_nt: TGTGCCAGCAGCGCCGGGACAGACTACTACGAGCAGTACTTC
cdr3_aa: CASSAGTDYYEQYF

d_call: TRBD2
clone_size: -
v_call: TRBV20-1
j_call: TRBJ2-1
cdr3_length: 15
cdr3_nt: TGCAGTGCCAGTCTCTTTGGCGGGAGATACAATGAGCAGTTCTTC
cdr3_aa: CSASLFGGRYNEQFF

d_call: -
clone_size: -
v_call: TRBV6-1
j_call: TRBJ2-1
cdr3_length: 16
cdr3_nt: TGTGCCAGCAGTGACGCAGGGGCCAGAAATTACAATGAGCAGTTCTTC
cdr3_aa: CASSDAGARNYNEQFF

d_call: -
clone_size: -
v_call: TRBV5-1
j_call: TRBJ2-7
cdr3_length: 15
cdr3_nt: TGCGCCAGCAGCTCGCCCGGATTTGGACTACGCGAGCAGTACTTC
cdr3_aa: CASSSPGFGLREQYF

d_call: TRBD2
clone_size: -
v_call: TRBV27
j_call: TRBJ2-1
cdr3_length: 15
cdr3_nt: TGTGCCAGCAGTGTGCGGGAGGGCCCCGGCCGGGAGCAGTTCTTC
cdr3_aa: CASSVREGPGREQFF

d_call: -
clone_size: -
v_call: TRBV30
j_call: TRBJ1-3
cdr3_length: 15
cdr3_nt: TGTGCCTGGTCCCGGGGACTGAGCTCTGGAAACACCATATATTTT
cdr3_aa: CAWSRGLSSGNTIYF

d_call: -
clone_size: -
v_call: TRBV20-1
j_call: TRBJ2-3
cdr3_length: 14
cdr3_nt: TGCAGTGCTAGTCCAGGAGGGATCACAGATACGCAGTATTTT
cdr3_aa: CSASPGGITDTQYF

d_call: TRBD1
clone_size: -
v_call: TRBV27
j_call: TRBJ1-5
cdr3_length: 13
cdr3_nt: TGTGCCAGCAGTCCGGACAGGGGTCAGCCCCAGCATTTT
cdr3_aa: CASSPDRGQPQHF

d_call: -
clone_size: -
v_call: TRBV7-6
j_call: TRBJ2-1
cdr3_length: 16
cdr3_nt: TGTGCCAGCAGCTTACGATCGGACCCCCGGCAGGGTGAGCAGTTCTTC
cdr3_aa: CASSLRSDPRQGEQFF

d_call: TRBD2
clone_size: -
v_call: TRBV5-1
j_call: TRBJ2-2
cdr3_length: 16
cdr3_nt: TGCGCCAGCAGCTCCTTGACTAGCGAGAACACCGGGGAGCTGTTTTTT
cdr3_aa: CASSSLTSENTGELFF

d_call: -
clone_size: once
v_call: TRBV20-1
j_call: TRBJ1-2
cdr3_length: 13
cdr3_nt: TGCAGTGCTAGTTTGTTAGTTGGCTATGGCTACACCTTC
cdr3_aa: CSASLLVGYGYTF

d_call: -
clone_size: -
v_call: TRBV10-1
j_call: TRBJ1-1
cdr3_length: 13
cdr3_nt: TGCGCCAGCAGTTCACAGCCGAACACTGAAGCTTTCTTT
cdr3_aa: CASSSQPNTEAFF

d_call: -
clone_size: -
v_call: TRBV11-1
j_call: TRBJ1-6
cdr3_length: 13
cdr3_nt: TGTGCCAGCAGCCCGGGAGTGGAATCACCCCTCCACTTT
cdr3_aa: CASSPGVESPLHF

d_call: TRBD1
clone_size: -
v_call: TRBV6-1
j_call: TRBJ1-5
cdr3_length: 16
cdr3_nt: TGTGCCAGCAGTGGGAGGACAGGGGGAAGCAATCAGCCCCAGCATTTT
cdr3_aa: CASSGRTGGSNQPQHF

d_call: -
clone_size: -
v_call: TRBV3-1/TRBV3-2
j_call: TRBJ1-1
cdr3_length: 13
cdr3_nt: TGTGCCAGCAGCCAGTTAGACATGCCTGAAGCTTTCTTT
cdr3_aa: CASSQLDMPEAFF

d_call: -
clone_size: -
v_call: TRBV10-3
j_call: TRBJ2-7
cdr3_length: 14
cdr3_nt: TGTGCCATCAGTGAGCAACAGCGGCCCTACGAGCAGTACTTC
cdr3_aa: CAISEQQRPYEQYF

d_call: -
clone_size: once
v_call: TRBV20-1
j_call: TRBJ1-5
cdr3_length: 16
cdr3_nt: TGCAGTGCTAGTGTAAATCCGGACACCCGAAATCAGCCCCAGCATTTT
cdr3_aa: CSASVNPDTRNQPQHF

d_call: TRBD1
clone_size: -
v_call: TRBV9
j_call: TRBJ1-1
cdr3_length: 17
cdr3_nt: TGTGCCAGCAGCGTAGCCGGGACAGGGGCGCTGAACACTGAAGCTTTCTTT
cdr3_aa: CASSVAGTGALNTEAFF

d_call: TRBD2
clone_size: -
v_call: TRBV5-1
j_call: TRBJ2-1
cdr3_length: 15
cdr3_nt: TGCGCCAGCAGGCTGGGCGGGAGCTCCTACAATGAGCAGTTCTTC
cdr3_aa: CASRLGGSSYNEQFF

d_call: -
clone_size: -
v_call: TRBV28
j_call: TRBJ1-2
cdr3_length: 15
cdr3_nt: TGTGCCAGCAGTTTATCCTCGGGGGTAGCATATGGCTACACCTTC
cdr3_aa: CASSLSSGVAYGYTF

d_call: TRBD2
clone_size: -
v_call: TRBV11-3
j_call: TRBJ2-3
cdr3_length: 17
cdr3_nt: TGTGCCAGCAGCTTATCGGCTAGCGGGGGTCGCACAGATACGCAGTATTTT
cdr3_aa: CASSLSASGGRTDTQYF

d_call: -
clone_size: -
v_call: TRBV3-1/TRBV3-2
j_call: TRBJ2-2
cdr3_length: 14
cdr3_nt: TGTGCCAGCAGCCGACTAGTTTTCACCGGGGAGCTGTTTTTT
cdr3_aa: CASSRLVFTGELFF

d_call: -
clone_size: -
v_call: TRBV2
j_call: TRBJ2-2
cdr3_length: 15
cdr3_nt: TGTGCCAGCAGCCCCGACAGACCGAACACCGGGGAGCTGTTTTTT
cdr3_aa: CASSPDRPNTGELFF

d_call: -
clone_size: -
v_call: TRBV4-1
j_call: TRBJ2-5
cdr3_length: 15
cdr3_nt: TGCGCCAGCAGCCGGCGGGCAGGGGTGCAAGAGACCCAGTACTTC
cdr3_aa: CASSRRAGVQETQYF

d_call: TRBD2
clone_size: -
v_call: TRBV5-8
j_call: TRBJ2-7
cdr3_length: 15
cdr3_nt: TGTGCCAGCAGCTTAAAGCATGTTAGCGGGAGGGCCGGGTACTTC
cdr3_aa: CASSLKHVSGRAGYF